This T cell receptor beta chain is drawn from a study of control samples from healthy donors and cancer patients. The data were produced by immunoSEQ multiplex PCR, yet TCRdb's version contains in-frame clones alone and is incomplete. Of over 110,000 clones listed, roughly 90% were seen once; the top ten hold about 11%. Germline values: CDR1 MNHEY, CDR2 SMNVEV (reference sequence). The V gene end was trimmed by 6 bases and the J gene end by 1 base; junction bases not matched to a gene: 6. This CDR3 has 16 residues. This TCR was sampled from a man aged 25-45 years in good health. The sequenced sample consisted of blood. J is TRBJ2-1 and V is TRBV27, with 10 nucleotides matching TRBD1. The CDR3 reads CASRGQGTYSYNEQFF. The CDR3 coding sequence is TGTGCCAGCAGGGGACAGGGGACCTATTCCTACAATGAGCAGTTCTTC.